This T cell receptor (beta chain) was identified in a study of blood T cell repertoires in COVID-19. This clone was seen once. This table comes from immunoSEQ multiplex PCR, and its TCRdb copy is limited to in-frame clones, with some not included. The table records around 71,000 clones, around nine tenths of them present only once. The sequenced sample consisted of peripheral blood. This receptor was identified in a woman aged 60 to 75 with acute or convalescent COVID-19.

The CDR3: CATSKGTGFYEQYF. The CDR3 DNA sequence: TGTGCCACCAGCAAGGGGACAGGTTTCTACGAGCAGTACTTC. This chain links TRBV15 with TRBJ2-7, with 8 bases fitting TRBD1. The J segment lost 3 bases and the V segment lost 4 bases, leaving 5 bases of the junction unmatched. The CDR3 loop spans 14 amino acids. Germline loops: CDR1 LNHNV, CDR2 YYDKDF (reference sequence).